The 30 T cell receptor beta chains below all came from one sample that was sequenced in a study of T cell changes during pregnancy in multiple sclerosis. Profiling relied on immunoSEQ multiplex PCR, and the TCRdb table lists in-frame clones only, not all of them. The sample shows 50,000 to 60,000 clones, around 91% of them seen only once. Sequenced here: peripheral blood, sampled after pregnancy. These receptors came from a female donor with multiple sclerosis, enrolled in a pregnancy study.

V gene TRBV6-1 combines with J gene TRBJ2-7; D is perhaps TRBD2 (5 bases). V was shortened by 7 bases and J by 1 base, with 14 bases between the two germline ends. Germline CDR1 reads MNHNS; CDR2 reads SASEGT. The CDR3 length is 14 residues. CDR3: CASKRERGSYEQYF. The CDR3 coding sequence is TGTGCCAGCAAAAGGGAGAGAGGGTCCTACGAGCAGTACTTC.

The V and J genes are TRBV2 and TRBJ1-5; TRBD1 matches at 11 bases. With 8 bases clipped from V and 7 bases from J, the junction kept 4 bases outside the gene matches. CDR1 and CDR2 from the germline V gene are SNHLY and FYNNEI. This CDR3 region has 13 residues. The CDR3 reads CASLGQGGQPQHF. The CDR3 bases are TGTGCCAGCCTGGGACAGGGGGGACAGCCCCAGCATTTT.

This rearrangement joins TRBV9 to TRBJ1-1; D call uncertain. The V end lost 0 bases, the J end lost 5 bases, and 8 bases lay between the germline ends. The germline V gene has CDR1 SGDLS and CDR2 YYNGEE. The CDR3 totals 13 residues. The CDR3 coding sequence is TGTGCCAGCAGCGTAGCCCAGACTACTGAAGCTTTCTTT. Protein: CASSVAQTTEAFF.

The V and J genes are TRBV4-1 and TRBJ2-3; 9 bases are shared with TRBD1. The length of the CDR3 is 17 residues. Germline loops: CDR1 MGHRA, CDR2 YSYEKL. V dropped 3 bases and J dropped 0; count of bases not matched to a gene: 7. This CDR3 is CASSHGDRALSTDTQYF. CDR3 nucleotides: TGCGCCAGCAGCCACGGGGACAGGGCCCTAAGCACAGATACGCAGTATTTT.

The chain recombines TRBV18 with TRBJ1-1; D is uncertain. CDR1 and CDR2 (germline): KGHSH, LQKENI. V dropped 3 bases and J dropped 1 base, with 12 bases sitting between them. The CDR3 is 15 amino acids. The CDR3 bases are TGTGCCAGCTCACCGATAGAGGATTCGAACACTGAAGCTTTCTTT. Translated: CASSPIEDSNTEAFF.

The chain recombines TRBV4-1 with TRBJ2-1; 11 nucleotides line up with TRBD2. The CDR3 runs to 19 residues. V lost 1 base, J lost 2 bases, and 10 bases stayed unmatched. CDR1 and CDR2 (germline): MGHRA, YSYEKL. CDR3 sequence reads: CASSQGYPGLAATYNEQFF. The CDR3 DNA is TGCGCCAGCAGCCAAGGGTACCCGGGACTAGCGGCAACCTACAATGAGCAGTTCTTC.

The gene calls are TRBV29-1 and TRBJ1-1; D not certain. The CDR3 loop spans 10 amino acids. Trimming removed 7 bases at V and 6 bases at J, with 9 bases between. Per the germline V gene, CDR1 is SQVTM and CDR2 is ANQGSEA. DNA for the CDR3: TGCAGCGCCGGAGATCCTGAAGCTTTCTTT. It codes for CSAGDPEAFF.

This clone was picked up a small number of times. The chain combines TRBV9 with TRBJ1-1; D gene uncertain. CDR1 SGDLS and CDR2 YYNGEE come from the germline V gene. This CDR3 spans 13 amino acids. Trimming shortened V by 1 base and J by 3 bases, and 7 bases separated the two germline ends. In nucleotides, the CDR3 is TGTGCCAGCAGCGTAACCCCAGACACTGAAGCTTTCTTT. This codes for CASSVTPDTEAFF. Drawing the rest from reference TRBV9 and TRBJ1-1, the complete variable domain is DSGVTQTPKHLITATGQRVTLRCSPRSGDLSVYWYQQSLDQGLQFLIQYYNGEERAKGNILERFSAQQFPDLHSELNLSSLELGDSALYFCASSVTPDTEAFFGQGTRLTVV.

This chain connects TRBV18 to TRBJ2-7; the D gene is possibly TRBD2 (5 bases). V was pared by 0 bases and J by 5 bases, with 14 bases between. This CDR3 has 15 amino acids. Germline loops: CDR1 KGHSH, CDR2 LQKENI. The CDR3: CASSPPSRASNEQYF. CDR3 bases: TGTGCCAGCTCACCACCGTCGAGGGCCAGCAACGAGCAGTACTTC.

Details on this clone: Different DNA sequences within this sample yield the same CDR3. CDR3 sequence reads: CAIRDRAYEQYF. The CDR3 DNA sequence: TGTGCCATCAGGGACAGAGCCTACGAGCAGTACTTC. The chain recombines TRBV10-3 with TRBJ2-7, with D possibly matching TRBD1 (6 bases). Germline V lookup: CDR1 ENHRY, CDR2 SYGVKD. V gave up 6 bases and J gave up 2 bases, with 8 bases separating them. This CDR3 spans 12 amino acids.

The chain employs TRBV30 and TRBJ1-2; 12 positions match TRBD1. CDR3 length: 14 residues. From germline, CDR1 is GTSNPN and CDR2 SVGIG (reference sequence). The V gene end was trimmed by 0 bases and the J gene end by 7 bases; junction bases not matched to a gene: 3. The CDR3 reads CAWSVRGQGAGYTF. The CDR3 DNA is TGTGCCTGGAGTGTACGGGGACAGGGGGCTGGCTACACCTTC.

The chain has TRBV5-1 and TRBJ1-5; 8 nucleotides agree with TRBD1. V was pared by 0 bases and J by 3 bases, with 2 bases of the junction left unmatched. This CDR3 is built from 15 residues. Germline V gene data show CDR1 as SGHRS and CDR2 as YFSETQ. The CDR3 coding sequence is TGCGCCAGCAGCTTGGGGACAGGGAACAATCAGCCCCAGCATTTT. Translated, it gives CASSLGTGNNQPQHF.

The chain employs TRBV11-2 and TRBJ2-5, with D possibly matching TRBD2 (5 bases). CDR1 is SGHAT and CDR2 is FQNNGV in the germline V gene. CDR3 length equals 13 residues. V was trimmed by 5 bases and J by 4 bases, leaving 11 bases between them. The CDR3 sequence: CASSLHTRETQYF. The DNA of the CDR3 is TGTGCCAGCAGCCTCCACACTAGAGAGACCCAGTACTTC.

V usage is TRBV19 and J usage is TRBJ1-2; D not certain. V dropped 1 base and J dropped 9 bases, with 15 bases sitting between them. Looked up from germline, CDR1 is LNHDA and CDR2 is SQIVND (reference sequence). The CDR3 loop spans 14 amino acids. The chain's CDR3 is CASSIGYGGHSYTF. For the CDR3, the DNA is TGTGCCAGTAGTATAGGATACGGCGGTCATAGCTACACCTTC. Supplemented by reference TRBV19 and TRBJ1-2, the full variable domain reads DGGITQSPKYLFRKEGQNVTLSCEQNLNHDAMYWYRQDPGQGLRLIYYSQIVNDFQKGDIAEGYSVSREKKESFPLTVTSAQKNPTAFYLCASSIGYGGHSYTFGSGTRLTVV.

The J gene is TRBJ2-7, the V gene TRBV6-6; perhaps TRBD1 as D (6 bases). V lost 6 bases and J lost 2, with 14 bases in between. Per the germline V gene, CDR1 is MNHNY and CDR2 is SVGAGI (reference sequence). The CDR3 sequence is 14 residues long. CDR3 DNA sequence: TGTGCCAGCAGAGCCCAGGGGTTTACCTACGAGCAGTACTTC. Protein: CASRAQGFTYEQYF.

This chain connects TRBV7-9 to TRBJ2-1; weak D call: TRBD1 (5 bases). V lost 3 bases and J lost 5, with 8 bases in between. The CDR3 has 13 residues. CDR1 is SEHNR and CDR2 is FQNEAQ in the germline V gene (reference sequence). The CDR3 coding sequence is TGTGCCAGCAGCTTTACAGGACACAATGAGCAGTTCTTC. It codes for CASSFTGHNEQFF.

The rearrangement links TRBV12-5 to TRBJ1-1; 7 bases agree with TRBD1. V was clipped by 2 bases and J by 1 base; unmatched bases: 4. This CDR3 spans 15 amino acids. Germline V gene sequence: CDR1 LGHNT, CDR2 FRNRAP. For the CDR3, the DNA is TGTGCTAGTGGTTTGAACAGGGGTTCGAACACTGAAGCTTTCTTT. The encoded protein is CASGLNRGSNTEAFF.

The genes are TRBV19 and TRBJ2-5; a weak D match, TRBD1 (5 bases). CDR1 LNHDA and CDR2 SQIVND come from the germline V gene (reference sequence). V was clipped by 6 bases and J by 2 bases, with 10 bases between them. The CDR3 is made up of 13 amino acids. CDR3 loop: CASSRDRQETQYF. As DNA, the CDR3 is TGTGCCAGTAGCAGAGACAGACAAGAGACCCAGTACTTC.

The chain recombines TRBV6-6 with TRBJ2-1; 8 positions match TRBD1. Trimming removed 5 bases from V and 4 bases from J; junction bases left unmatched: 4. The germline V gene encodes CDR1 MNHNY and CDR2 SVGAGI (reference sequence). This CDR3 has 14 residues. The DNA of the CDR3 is TGTGCCAGCAGTGGGGGACAGGCTTACAATGAGCAGTTCTTC. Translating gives CASSGGQAYNEQFF.

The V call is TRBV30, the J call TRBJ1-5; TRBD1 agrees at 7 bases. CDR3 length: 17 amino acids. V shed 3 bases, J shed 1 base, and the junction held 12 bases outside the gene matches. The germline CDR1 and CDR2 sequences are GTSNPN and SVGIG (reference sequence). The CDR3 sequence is CAWSKRKGAVSNQPQHF. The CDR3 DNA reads TGTGCCTGGAGCAAACGTAAGGGGGCCGTCAGCAATCAGCCCCAGCATTTT.

The CDR3 loop is CASSLPGLPQFF. For the CDR3, the DNA is TGTGCCAGCAGTCTACCAGGACTACCGCAGTTCTTC. The V and J genes are TRBV7-6 and TRBJ2-1; a possible D gene is TRBD2 (6 bases). CDR3 length: 12 amino acids. Trimming removed 6 bases from V and 12 bases from J, with 15 bases in between. Germline CDR1 SGHVS, CDR2 FNYEAQ.

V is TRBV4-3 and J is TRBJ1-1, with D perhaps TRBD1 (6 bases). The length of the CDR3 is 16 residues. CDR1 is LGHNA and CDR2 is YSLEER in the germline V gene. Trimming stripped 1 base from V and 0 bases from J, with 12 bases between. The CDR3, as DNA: TGCGCCAGCAGCCAAGGCAGGCAGGGGCTGAACACTGAAGCTTTCTTT. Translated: CASSQGRQGLNTEAFF.

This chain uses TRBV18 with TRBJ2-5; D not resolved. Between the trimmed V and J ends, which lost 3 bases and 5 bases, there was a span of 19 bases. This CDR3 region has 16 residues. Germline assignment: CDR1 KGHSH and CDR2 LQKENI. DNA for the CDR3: TGTGCCAGCTCACCTTACCGATTTGGAGAGACGGAGACCCAGTACTTC. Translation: CASSPYRFGETETQYF.

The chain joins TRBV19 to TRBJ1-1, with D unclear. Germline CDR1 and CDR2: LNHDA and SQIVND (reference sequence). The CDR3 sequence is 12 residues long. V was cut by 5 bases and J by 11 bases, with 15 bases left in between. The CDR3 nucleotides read TGTGCCAGTAGTGATGAGGGTGCCATGGCTTTCTTT. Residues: CASSDEGAMAFF. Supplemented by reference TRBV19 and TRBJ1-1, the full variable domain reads DGGITQSPKYLFRKEGQNVTLSCEQNLNHDAMYWYRQDPGQGLRLIYYSQIVNDFQKGDIAEGYSVSREKKESFPLTVTSAQKNPTAFYLCASSDEGAMAFFGQGTRLTVV.

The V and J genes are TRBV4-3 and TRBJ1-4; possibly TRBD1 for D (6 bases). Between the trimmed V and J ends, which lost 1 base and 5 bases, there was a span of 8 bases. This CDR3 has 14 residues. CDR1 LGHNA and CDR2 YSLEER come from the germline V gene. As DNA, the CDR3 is TGCGCCAGCAGCCAAGCTACAGGGAATGAAAAACTGTTTTTT. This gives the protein CASSQATGNEKLFF.

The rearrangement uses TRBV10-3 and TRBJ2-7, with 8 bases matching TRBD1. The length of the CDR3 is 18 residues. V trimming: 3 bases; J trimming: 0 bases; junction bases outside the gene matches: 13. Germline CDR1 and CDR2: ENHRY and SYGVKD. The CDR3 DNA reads TGTGCCATCAGTGACCCGGGACAGGTGGTGTCGAGCTCCTACGAGCAGTACTTC. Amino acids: CAISDPGQVVSSSYEQYF.

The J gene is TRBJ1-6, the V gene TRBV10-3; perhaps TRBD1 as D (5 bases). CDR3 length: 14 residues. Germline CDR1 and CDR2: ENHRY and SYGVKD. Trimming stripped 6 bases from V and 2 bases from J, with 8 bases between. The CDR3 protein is CAIRGGTYNSPLHF. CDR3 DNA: TGTGCCATCAGGGGGGGGACCTATAATTCACCCCTCCACTTT.

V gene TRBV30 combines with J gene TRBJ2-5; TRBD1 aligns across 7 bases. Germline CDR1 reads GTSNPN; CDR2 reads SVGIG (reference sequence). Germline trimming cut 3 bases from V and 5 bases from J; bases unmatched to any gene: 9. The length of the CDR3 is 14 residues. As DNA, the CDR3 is TGTGCCTGGAGCGACAGGGCGGCGTGGGAGACCCAGTACTTC. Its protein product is CAWSDRAAWETQYF.

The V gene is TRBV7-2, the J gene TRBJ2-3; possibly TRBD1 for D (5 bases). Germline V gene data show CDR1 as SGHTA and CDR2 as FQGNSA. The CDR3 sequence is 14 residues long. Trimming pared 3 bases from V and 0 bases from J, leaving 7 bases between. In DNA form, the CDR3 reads TGTGCCAGCAGCTTGCGGACAAGCACAGATACGCAGTATTTT. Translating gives CASSLRTSTDTQYF.

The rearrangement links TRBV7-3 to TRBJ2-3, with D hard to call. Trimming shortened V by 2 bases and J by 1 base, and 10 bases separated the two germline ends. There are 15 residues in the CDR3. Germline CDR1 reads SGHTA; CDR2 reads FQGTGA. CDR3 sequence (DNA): TGTGCCAGCAGCTTATACGTGGCTCGCACAGATACGCAGTATTTT. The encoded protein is CASSLYVARTDTQYF.